The rows below give T cell receptor beta chains drawn from one sample of a study of blood T cell repertoires in COVID-19. The table came from immunoSEQ multiplex PCR; TCRdb's copy has only in-frame clones and leaves some out. The data contain around 300,000 clones, roughly 89% of them singletons. Sequenced input: PBMCs or T cells enriched from blood (not recorded which). These receptors were obtained from a middle-aged woman who had recovered from COVID-19. Each CDR3 is given with its conserved first and last residue. The order of the fields is CDR3 DNA, CDR3 protein, D gene, clone size, V gene, J gene. D genes are given only for firm matches. Clone size is given for some rows only: seen once, a few or many times, or a class if the clone is expanded.

cdr3_nt: TGTGCCAGCTCACCAACGCAAGGGACAGGTGAGACTGAAGCTTTCTTT; cdr3_aa: CASSPTQGTGETEAFF; d_call: TRBD1; clone_size: NA; v_call: TRBV18; j_call: TRBJ1-1
cdr3_nt: TGTGCCAGCAGCTTATCAGGGGGCTATGGCTACACCTTC; cdr3_aa: CASSLSGGYGYTF; d_call: TRBD1; clone_size: NA; v_call: TRBV7-9; j_call: TRBJ1-2
cdr3_nt: TGCAGCGTTGATGACAGGTCAGCTTTCTTT; cdr3_aa: CSVDDRSAFF; d_call: NA; clone_size: NA; v_call: TRBV29-1; j_call: TRBJ1-1
cdr3_nt: TGTGCCAGTAGTATAGACCGACCGGGGGTTAACACTGAAGCTTTCTTT; cdr3_aa: CASSIDRPGVNTEAFF; d_call: NA; clone_size: NA; v_call: TRBV19; j_call: TRBJ1-1
cdr3_nt: TGTGCCAGCAGGCGCTTGCAGGGAGGCGGCTACACCTTC; cdr3_aa: CASRRLQGGGYTF; d_call: NA; clone_size: NA; v_call: TRBV11-2; j_call: TRBJ1-2
cdr3_nt: TGTGCCAGCAGTTCCTATCACAATGAGCAGTTCTTC; cdr3_aa: CASSSYHNEQFF; d_call: NA; clone_size: NA; v_call: TRBV6-5; j_call: TRBJ2-1
cdr3_nt: TGTGCCAGCAGCCTTGGGGGACTTACCTACGAGCAGTACTTC; cdr3_aa: CASSLGGLTYEQYF; d_call: NA; clone_size: NA; v_call: TRBV11-2; j_call: TRBJ2-7
cdr3_nt: TGTGCCACCGGGACACCAAGCACAGATACGCAGTATTTT; cdr3_aa: CATGTPSTDTQYF; d_call: NA; clone_size: NA; v_call: TRBV24-1; j_call: TRBJ2-3
cdr3_nt: TGTGCCAGCAGTAGGGACAGGGTAGGCGGCTACACCTTC; cdr3_aa: CASSRDRVGGYTF; d_call: TRBD1; clone_size: NA; v_call: TRBV6-5; j_call: TRBJ1-2
cdr3_nt: TGTGCCAGCAGTTACACAGGGGTGGTCACCTACGAGCAGTACTTC; cdr3_aa: CASSYTGVVTYEQYF; d_call: TRBD1; clone_size: NA; v_call: TRBV6-2/TRBV6-3; j_call: TRBJ2-7
cdr3_nt: TGTGCCAGCGGGACAGGTTCCTACGAGCAGTACTTC; cdr3_aa: CASGTGSYEQYF; d_call: TRBD1; clone_size: NA; v_call: TRBV2; j_call: TRBJ2-7
cdr3_nt: TGTGCCATCAGTGACAGAGACAGGGAAGGGGCAGAAGCTTTCTTT; cdr3_aa: CAISDRDREGAEAFF; d_call: TRBD1; clone_size: NA; v_call: TRBV10-3; j_call: TRBJ1-1
cdr3_nt: TGTGCCAGCGGCAGGCGCGATGAGCAGTTCTTC; cdr3_aa: CASGRRDEQFF; d_call: NA; clone_size: NA; v_call: TRBV2; j_call: TRBJ2-1
cdr3_nt: TGTGCCAGCAGCTACACTAGCGGGGATGTCAATGAGCAGTTCTTC; cdr3_aa: CASSYTSGDVNEQFF; d_call: TRBD2; clone_size: NA; v_call: TRBV7-9; j_call: TRBJ2-1
cdr3_nt: TGCAGCGTTGTCCCGGTGAGAGAAGCTTTCTTT; cdr3_aa: CSVVPVREAFF; d_call: NA; clone_size: NA; v_call: TRBV29-1; j_call: TRBJ1-1
cdr3_nt: TGTGCCTGGGGACAGGGGAACACCTATAATTCACCCCTCCACTTT; cdr3_aa: CAWGQGNTYNSPLHF; d_call: TRBD1; clone_size: once; v_call: TRBV30; j_call: TRBJ1-6
cdr3_nt: TGTGCCACCAGCAGAAAGGCAGGGGACACTGAAGCTTTCTTT; cdr3_aa: CATSRKAGDTEAFF; d_call: NA; clone_size: few; v_call: TRBV15; j_call: TRBJ1-1
cdr3_nt: TGTGCCAGCAGTTTCAGGGGACCCTCCTACGAGCAGTACTTC; cdr3_aa: CASSFRGPSYEQYF; d_call: NA; clone_size: NA; v_call: TRBV28; j_call: TRBJ2-7
cdr3_nt: TGTGCCAGCAGCCCTGCGACAGGGAGTAGGACTGAAGCTTTCTTT; cdr3_aa: CASSPATGSRTEAFF; d_call: TRBD1; clone_size: NA; v_call: TRBV3-1/TRBV3-2; j_call: TRBJ1-1
cdr3_nt: TGTGCAAGTCGCTCGAACCCTAGAGGACTACCTCAAAGAGTCTCCTACGAGCAGTACTTC; cdr3_aa: CASRSNPRGLPQRVSYEQYF; d_call: NA; clone_size: NA; v_call: TRBV12-2; j_call: TRBJ2-7
cdr3_nt: TGTGCCAGCCTCAGGACCCAAGACAGGGGGTATGGCTACACCTTC; cdr3_aa: CASLRTQDRGYGYTF; d_call: TRBD1; clone_size: NA; v_call: TRBV16; j_call: TRBJ1-2
cdr3_nt: TGCAGCGTTGATGGGGACAGGGGGATGAACACTGAAGCTTTCTTT; cdr3_aa: CSVDGDRGMNTEAFF; d_call: TRBD1; clone_size: NA; v_call: TRBV29-1; j_call: TRBJ1-1
cdr3_nt: TGTGCCAGCTCACCCCCCGGGGTGCGAGGAAATGAAAAACTGTTTTTT; cdr3_aa: CASSPPGVRGNEKLFF; d_call: NA; clone_size: NA; v_call: TRBV18; j_call: TRBJ1-4
cdr3_nt: TGTGCCAGCGGCTTTTCTTACGAGCAGTACTTC; cdr3_aa: CASGFSYEQYF; d_call: NA; clone_size: NA; v_call: TRBV2; j_call: TRBJ2-7
cdr3_nt: TGCGCCAGCAGGGAGACAGGGTCAGTAGGCTACACCTTC; cdr3_aa: CASRETGSVGYTF; d_call: TRBD1; clone_size: NA; v_call: TRBV10-2; j_call: TRBJ1-2